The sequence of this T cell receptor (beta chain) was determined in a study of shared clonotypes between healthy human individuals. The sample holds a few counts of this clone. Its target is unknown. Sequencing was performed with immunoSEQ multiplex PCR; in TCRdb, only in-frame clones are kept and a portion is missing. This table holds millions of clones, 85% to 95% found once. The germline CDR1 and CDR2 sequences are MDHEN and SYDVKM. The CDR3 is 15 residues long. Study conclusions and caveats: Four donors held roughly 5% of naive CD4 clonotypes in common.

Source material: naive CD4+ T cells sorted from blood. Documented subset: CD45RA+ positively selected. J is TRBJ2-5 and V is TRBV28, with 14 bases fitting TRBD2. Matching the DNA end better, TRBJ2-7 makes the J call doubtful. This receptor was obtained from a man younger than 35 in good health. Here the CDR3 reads CASSYGLAGGYEQYF. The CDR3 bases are TGTGCCAGCAGTTACGGACTAGCGGGGGGTTACGAGCAGTACTTC.